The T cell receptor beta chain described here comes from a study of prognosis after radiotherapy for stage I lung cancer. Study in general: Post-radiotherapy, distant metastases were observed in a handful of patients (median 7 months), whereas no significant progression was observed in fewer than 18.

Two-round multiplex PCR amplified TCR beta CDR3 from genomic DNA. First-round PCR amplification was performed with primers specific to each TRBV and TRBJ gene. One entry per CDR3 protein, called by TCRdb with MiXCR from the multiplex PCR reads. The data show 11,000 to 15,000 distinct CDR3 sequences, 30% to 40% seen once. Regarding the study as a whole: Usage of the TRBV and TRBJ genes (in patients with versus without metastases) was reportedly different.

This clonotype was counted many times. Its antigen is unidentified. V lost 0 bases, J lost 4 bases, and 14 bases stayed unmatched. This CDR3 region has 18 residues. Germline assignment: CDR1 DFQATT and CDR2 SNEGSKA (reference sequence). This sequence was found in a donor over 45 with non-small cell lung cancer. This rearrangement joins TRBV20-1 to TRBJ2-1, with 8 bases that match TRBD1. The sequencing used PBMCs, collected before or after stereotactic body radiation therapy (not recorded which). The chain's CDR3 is CSARDARSPGTGYNEQFF. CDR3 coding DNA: TGCAGTGCTAGAGATGCACGCTCTCCCGGGACAGGTTACAATGAGCAGTTCTTC.